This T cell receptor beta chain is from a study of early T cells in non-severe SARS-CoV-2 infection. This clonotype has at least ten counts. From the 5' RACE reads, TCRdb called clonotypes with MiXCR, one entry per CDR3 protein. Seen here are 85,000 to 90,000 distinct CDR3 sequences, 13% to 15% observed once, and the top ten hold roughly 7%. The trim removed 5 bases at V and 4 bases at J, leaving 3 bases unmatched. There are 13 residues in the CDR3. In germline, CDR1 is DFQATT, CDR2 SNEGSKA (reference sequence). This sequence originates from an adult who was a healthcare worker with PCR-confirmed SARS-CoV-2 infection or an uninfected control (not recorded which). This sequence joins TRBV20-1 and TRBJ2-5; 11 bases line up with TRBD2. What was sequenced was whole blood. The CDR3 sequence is CSAAGLAGETQYF. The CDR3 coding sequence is TGCAGTGCTGCCGGACTAGCGGGAGAGACCCAGTACTTC.